The 20 T cell receptor beta chains listed next were all sequenced from one sample in a study of T-cell memory formation after mild COVID-19. In TCRdb, the 5' RACE reads were re-called with MiXCR into one record per CDR3 protein. The sample has about 500,000 distinct CDR3 sequences; about a fifth are singletons. Sequencing used PBMCs or a T cell subset sorted from them (not recorded which). Receptor source: an adult woman who had mild COVID-19 (a few samples of this study predate the infection). Cell type and time point are not known.

The chain is built from TRBV9 and TRBJ2-1, with 10 bases fitting TRBD2. Germline CDR1 reads SGDLS; CDR2 reads YYNGEE. Trimming cost V 4 bases and J 4 bases; bases outside gene matches: 8. The CDR3 has 16 residues. CDR3 loop: CASSPSGLAAYNEQFF. The CDR3 DNA sequence: TGTGCCAGCAGCCCCAGCGGACTAGCGGCTTACAATGAGCAGTTCTTC.

This clonotype was detected a few times. The chain is built from TRBV6-4 and TRBJ2-7; D is perhaps TRBD1 or TRBD2 (5 bases each). This CDR3 spans 15 amino acids. Trimming cost V 3 bases and J 2 bases, with 14 bases left between them. From germline, CDR1 is MRHNA and CDR2 SNTAGT. CDR3: CASSEGPGPAYEQYF. The CDR3 nucleotides are TGTGCCAGCAGTGAGGGGCCGGGGCCCGCCTACGAGCAGTACTTC.

Only a few counts were recorded for this clonotype. The rearrangement links TRBV5-1 to TRBJ1-6; a possible D gene is TRBD1 (6 bases). The germline V gene encodes CDR1 SGHRS and CDR2 YFSETQ. The CDR3 is made up of 15 amino acids. V was shortened by 0 bases and J by 7 bases, with 11 bases between the two germline ends. CDR3 DNA: TGCGCCAGCAGCTTGGTTTCAGGGGAAAATTCACCCCTCCACTTT. Its protein is CASSLVSGENSPLHF.

The J gene is TRBJ2-7, the V gene TRBV9; 9 positions agree with TRBD2. The trim removed 2 bases at V and 6 bases at J, leaving 9 bases unmatched. The length of the CDR3 is 15 residues. CDR1 SGDLS and CDR2 YYNGEE come from the germline V gene. The CDR3 reads CASSVQAGGVSEQYF. The CDR3 nucleotides read TGTGCCAGCAGCGTCCAAGCGGGAGGCGTTTCCGAGCAGTACTTC.

This clonotype was recorded a few times. This chain joins TRBV30 and TRBJ2-3, with D uncertain. The CDR3 extends over 12 amino acids. V lost 3 bases to trimming and J lost 2 bases, with 6 bases between them. Germline CDR1 GTSNPN, CDR2 SVGIG (reference sequence). CDR3 protein: CAWRGNTDTQYF. The DNA of the CDR3 is TGTGCCTGGAGGGGGAACACAGATACGCAGTATTTT. The full variable domain, rest sourced from reference TRBV30 and TRBJ2-3, is SQTIHQWPATLVQPVGSPLSLECTVEGTSNPNLYWYRQAAGRGLQLLFYSVGIGQISSEVPQNLSASRPQDRQFILSSKKLLLSDSGFYLCAWRGNTDTQYFGPGTRLTVL.

This clonotype was detected once. The rearrangement uses TRBV2 and TRBJ1-4, with D unresolved. V gave up 6 bases and J gave up 6 bases, with 11 bases separating them. The germline gives CDR1 SNHLY, CDR2 FYNNEI. The CDR3 runs to 13 residues. CDR3 DNA: TGTGCCAGCAGGCGCGGTGAGGATGAAAAACTGTTTTTT. It yields the protein CASRRGEDEKLFF.

There are a few counts of this clonotype. This chain joins TRBV20-1 and TRBJ2-3, with 8 bases identical to TRBD1. In germline, CDR1 is DFQATT, CDR2 SNEGSKA (reference sequence). V was pared by 6 bases and J by 3 bases, with 8 bases of the junction left unmatched. This CDR3 region has 14 residues. The CDR3 DNA reads as TGCAGTGCCAAACGGGACAGGATGACAGATACGCAGTATTTT. Residues: CSAKRDRMTDTQYF.

This clonotype was observed a handful of times. The rearrangement uses TRBV4-3 and TRBJ2-7; perhaps TRBD2 as D (6 bases). The germline V and J ends were trimmed by 4 bases and 6 bases, with 22 bases remaining between them. The CDR3 length is 16 residues. The germline gives CDR1 LGHNA, CDR2 YSLEER. The CDR3 sequence is CASSPHAGTASVEQYF. CDR3 DNA: TGCGCCAGCAGCCCCCACGCGGGAACGGCTTCGGTCGAGCAGTACTTC.

This clonotype was detected only a few times. The chain joins TRBV7-2 to TRBJ1-5; 7 bases match TRBD1. In germline, CDR1 is SGHTA, CDR2 FQGNSA. V gave up 6 bases and J gave up 4 bases; unmatched junction bases: 3. The CDR3 length is 13 residues. DNA of the CDR3: TGTGCCAGCAGGGGACAGCTGAATCAGCCCCAGCATTTT. This codes for CASRGQLNQPQHF. The full variable domain, with the rest looked up from reference TRBV7-2 and TRBJ1-5, is GAGVSQSPSNKVTEKGKDVELRCDPISGHTALYWYRQSLGQGLEFLIYFQGNSAPDKSGLPSDRFSAERTGGSVSTLTIQRTQQEDSAVYLCASRGQLNQPQHFGDGTRLSIL.

This clonotype was counted ten times or more. The rearrangement uses TRBV20-1 and TRBJ2-7; no clear D gene. The CDR3 spans 12 residues. The V gene's germline CDR1 is DFQATT and CDR2 SNEGSKA (reference sequence). Trimming pared 0 bases from V and 6 bases from J, leaving 9 bases between. The CDR3 region has the DNA TGCAGTGCTAGAGACTCTAGGGCCGAGCAGTACTTC. Its protein product is CSARDSRAEQYF.

V gene TRBV5-1 combines with J gene TRBJ2-7; 7 nucleotides line up with TRBD2. In germline, CDR1 is SGHRS, CDR2 YFSETQ. This CDR3 contains 17 residues. V shed 4 bases, J shed 0 bases, and the junction held 13 bases outside the gene matches. The CDR3 region is CASSLGPSGVSSYEQYF. DNA of the CDR3: TGCGCCAGCAGCCTGGGCCCCAGCGGGGTAAGCTCCTACGAGCAGTACTTC.

This clonotype has a handful of counts. V is TRBV5-6 and J is TRBJ2-2, with unresolved D. This CDR3 comprises 14 residues. The V end lost 3 bases, the J end lost 1 base, and 7 bases lay between the germline ends. CDR1 is SGHDT and CDR2 is YYEEEE in the germline V gene. CDR3 residues: CASSWSLNTGELFF. The CDR3 coding sequence is TGTGCCAGCAGCTGGAGTCTGAACACCGGGGAGCTGTTTTTT.

For this clonotype: At one boundary the junction diverges from the germline segment, which might be a read error. V usage is TRBV4-1 and J usage is TRBJ2-7; 7 bases match TRBD1. Germline values: CDR1 MGHRA, CDR2 YSYEKL. CDR3 length: 14 amino acids. The CDR3 reads CASSPPGGSYEQYF. In nucleotides, the CDR3 is TGTGCCAGCAGCCCCCCAGGGGGTTCCTACGAGCAGTACTTC.

The V gene is TRBV14, the J gene TRBJ2-7; D uncertain. The CDR3 runs 13 residues. V was clipped by 7 bases and J by 6 bases, with 16 bases between them. In germline, CDR1 is SGHDN, CDR2 FVKESK. The CDR3 is CASNSDPRSEQYF. CDR3 sequence (DNA): TGTGCCAGCAATAGTGACCCGCGGAGCGAGCAGTACTTC.

The chain combines TRBV12-3 or TRBV12-4 with TRBJ2-7; no reliable D call. CDR3 length: 13 residues. V lost 3 bases and J 2 bases, leaving 8 bases between the germline ends. The CDR3, as DNA: TGTGCCAGCAGTTTGTGGCAGCCCTACGAGCAGTACTTC. Protein: CASSLWQPYEQYF.

This clonotype was seen only a few times. The gene calls are TRBV5-1 and TRBJ2-5, with TRBD2 matching over 10 bases. Trimming cost V 0 bases and J 5 bases; bases outside gene matches: 7. Germline CDR1 and CDR2: SGHRS and YFSETQ. The CDR3 runs 16 residues. The CDR3 protein is CASSLEGLAMLETQYF. The CDR3 DNA reads as TGCGCCAGCAGCTTGGAGGGACTAGCGATGTTGGAGACCCAGTACTTC. Full variable domain (missing parts from reference TRBV5-1 and TRBJ2-5): KAGVTQTPRYLIKTRGQQVTLSCSPISGHRSVSWYQQTPGQGLQFLFEYFSETQRNKGNFPGRFSGRQFSNSRSEMNVSTLELGDSALYLCASSLEGLAMLETQYFGPGTRLLVL.

This clonotype has only a few counts. The rearrangement uses TRBV7-8 and TRBJ1-1; D is uncertain. The germline V and J ends were trimmed by 1 base and 6 bases, with 15 bases remaining between them. Germline assignment: CDR1 SGHVS and CDR2 FQNEAQ. The CDR3 totals 15 residues. CDR3 nucleotide sequence: TGTGCCAGCAGCTTAGTAGAGGCACTTGTCGCTGAAGCTTTCTTT. This gives the protein CASSLVEALVAEAFF. Together with reference TRBV7-8 and TRBJ1-1, the CDR3 gives the full variable domain: GAGVSQSPRYKVAKRGQDVALRCDPISGHVSLFWYQQALGQGPEFLTYFQNEAQLDKSGLPSDRFFAERPEGSVSTLKIQRTQQEDSAVYLCASSLVEALVAEAFFGQGTRLTVV.

This chain links TRBV5-1 with TRBJ2-1; D is unresolved. The germline CDR1 and CDR2 sequences are SGHRS and YFSETQ. This CDR3 comprises 14 residues. V was cut by 4 bases and J by 7 bases, with 15 bases left in between. CDR3 protein: CASSVPRGPNEQFF. The CDR3 DNA reads TGCGCCAGCAGCGTGCCGCGAGGACCAAATGAGCAGTTCTTC.

Worth noting for this clonotype: The DNA is left out, because the CDR3 cannot be placed on it with certainty; the CDR3 is given as TCRdb lists it. J is TRBJ1-1 and V is TRBV19. Germline V gene sequence: CDR1 LNHDA, CDR2 SQIVND (reference sequence). The CDR3 totals 14 residues, both ends included. CDR3: CASSIFLRGREAFF.

The CDR3 reads CASSLGRNNYGYTF. In DNA, the CDR3 is TGTGCCAGCAGCTTGGGACGGAATAACTATGGCTACACCTTC. The chain links TRBV13 to TRBJ1-2; TRBD1 is a possible D gene (5 bases). The CDR3 totals 14 residues. Trimming stripped 3 bases from V and 1 base from J, with 9 bases between. The germline V gene encodes CDR1 PRHDT and CDR2 FYEKMQ (reference sequence).